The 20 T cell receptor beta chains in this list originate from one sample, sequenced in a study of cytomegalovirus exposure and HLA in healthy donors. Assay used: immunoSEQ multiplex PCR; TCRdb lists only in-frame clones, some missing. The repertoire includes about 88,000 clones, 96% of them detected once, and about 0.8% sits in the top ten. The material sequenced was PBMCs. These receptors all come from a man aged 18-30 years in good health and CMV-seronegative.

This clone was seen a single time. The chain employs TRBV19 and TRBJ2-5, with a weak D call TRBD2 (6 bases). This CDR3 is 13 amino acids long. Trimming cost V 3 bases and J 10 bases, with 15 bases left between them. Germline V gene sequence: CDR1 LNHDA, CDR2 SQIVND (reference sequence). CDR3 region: CASSIIPPGDQYF. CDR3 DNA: TGTGCCAGTAGTATTATCCCCCCGGGGGACCAGTACTTC. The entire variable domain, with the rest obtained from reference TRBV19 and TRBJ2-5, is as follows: DGGITQSPKYLFRKEGQNVTLSCEQNLNHDAMYWYRQDPGQGLRLIYYSQIVNDFQKGDIAEGYSVSREKKESFPLTVTSAQKNPTAFYLCASSIIPPGDQYFGPGTRLLVL.

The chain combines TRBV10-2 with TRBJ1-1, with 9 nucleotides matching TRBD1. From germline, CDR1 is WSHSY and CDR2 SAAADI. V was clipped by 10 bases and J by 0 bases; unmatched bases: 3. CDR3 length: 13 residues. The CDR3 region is CAMGQGMNTEAFF. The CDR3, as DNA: TGCGCCATGGGACAGGGAATGAACACTGAAGCTTTCTTT.

CDR3 nucleotide sequence: TGTGCCAGCAGCTGGGAGACTAGCGGGAGGGCCACAGATACGCAGTATTTT. Protein: CASSWETSGRATDTQYF. The gene calls are TRBV5-4 and TRBJ2-3, with TRBD2 matching 14 bases. Trimming cost V 3 bases and J 2 bases; bases outside gene matches: 5. CDR1 is SGHNT and CDR2 is YYREEE in the germline V gene (reference sequence). The CDR3 totals 17 residues. Drawing the rest from reference TRBV5-4 and TRBJ2-3, the complete variable domain is ETGVTQSPTHLIKTRGQQVTLRCSSQSGHNTVSWYQQALGQGPQFIFQYYREEENGRGNFPPRFSGLQFPNYSSELNVNALELDDSALYLCASSWETSGRATDTQYFGPGTRLTVL.

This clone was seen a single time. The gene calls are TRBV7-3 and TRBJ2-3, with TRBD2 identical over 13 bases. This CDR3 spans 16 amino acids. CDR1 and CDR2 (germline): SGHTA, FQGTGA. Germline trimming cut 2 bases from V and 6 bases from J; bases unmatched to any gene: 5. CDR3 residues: CASSLDGLAGADTQYF. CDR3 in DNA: TGTGCCAGCAGCTTAGATGGACTAGCGGGAGCGGATACGCAGTATTTT.

CDR3 amino acids: CASSAGTRGDYEQYF. The CDR3 DNA reads as TGTGCCAGTAGTGCCGGGACCCGCGGGGACTACGAGCAGTACTTC. The chain links TRBV19 to TRBJ2-7, with a possible D match to TRBD2 (6 bases). Germline-derived CDR1 and CDR2 are LNHDA and SQIVND (reference sequence). CDR3 size: 15 residues. The V gene lost 5 bases and the J gene lost 3 bases, with 17 bases spanning the gap.

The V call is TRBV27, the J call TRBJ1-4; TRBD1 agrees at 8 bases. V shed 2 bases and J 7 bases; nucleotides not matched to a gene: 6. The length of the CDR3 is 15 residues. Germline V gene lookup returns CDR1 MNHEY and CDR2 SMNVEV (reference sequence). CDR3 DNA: TGTGCCAGCAGTTTAATGGCAGGGGGCCGTGAAAAACTGTTTTTT. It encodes CASSLMAGGREKLFF.

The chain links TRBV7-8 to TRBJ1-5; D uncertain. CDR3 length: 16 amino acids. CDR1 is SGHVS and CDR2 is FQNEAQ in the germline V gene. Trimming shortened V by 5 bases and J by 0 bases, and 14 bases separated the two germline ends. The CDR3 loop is CASSPSGGDSNQPQHF. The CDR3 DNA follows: TGTGCCAGCAGCCCGAGCGGAGGAGATAGCAATCAGCCCCAGCATTTT.

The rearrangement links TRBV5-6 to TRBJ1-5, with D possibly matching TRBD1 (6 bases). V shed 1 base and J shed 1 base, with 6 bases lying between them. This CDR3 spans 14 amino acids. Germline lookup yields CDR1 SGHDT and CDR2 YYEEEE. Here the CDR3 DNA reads TGTGCCAGCAGCTTGCAGGGGAGCAATCAGCCCCAGCATTTT. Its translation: CASSLQGSNQPQHF.

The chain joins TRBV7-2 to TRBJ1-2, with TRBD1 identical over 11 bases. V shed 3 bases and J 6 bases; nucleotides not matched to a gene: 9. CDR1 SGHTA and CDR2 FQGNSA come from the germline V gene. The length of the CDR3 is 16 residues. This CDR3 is CASSFPGTGGKNGYTF. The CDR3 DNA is TGTGCCAGCAGCTTCCCCGGGACAGGGGGTAAGAATGGCTACACCTTC.

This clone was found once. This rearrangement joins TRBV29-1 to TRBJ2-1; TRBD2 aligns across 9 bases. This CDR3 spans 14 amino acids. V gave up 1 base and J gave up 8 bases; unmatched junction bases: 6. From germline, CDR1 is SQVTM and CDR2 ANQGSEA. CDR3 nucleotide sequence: TGCAGCGTTGAAGGCGGGAGGGCCGCAGATGAGCAGTTCTTC. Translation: CSVEGGRAADEQFF.

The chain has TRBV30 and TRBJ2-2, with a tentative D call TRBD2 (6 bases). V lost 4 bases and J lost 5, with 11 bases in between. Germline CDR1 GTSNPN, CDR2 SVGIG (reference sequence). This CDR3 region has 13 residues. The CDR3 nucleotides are TGTGCCTGGAACCGGGAGTCAACCGGGGAGCTGTTTTTT. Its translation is CAWNRESTGELFF.

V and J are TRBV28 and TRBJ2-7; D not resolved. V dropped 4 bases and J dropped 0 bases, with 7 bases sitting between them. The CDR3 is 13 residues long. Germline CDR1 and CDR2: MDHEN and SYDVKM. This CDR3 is CASSYTSSYEQYF. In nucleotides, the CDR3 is TGTGCCAGCAGTTATACAAGCTCCTACGAGCAGTACTTC. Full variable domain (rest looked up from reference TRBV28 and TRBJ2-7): DVKVTQSSRYLVKRTGEKVFLECVQDMDHENMFWYRQDPGLGLRLIYFSYDVKMKEKGDIPEGYSVSREKKERFSLILESASTNQTSMYLCASSYTSSYEQYFGPGTRLTVT.

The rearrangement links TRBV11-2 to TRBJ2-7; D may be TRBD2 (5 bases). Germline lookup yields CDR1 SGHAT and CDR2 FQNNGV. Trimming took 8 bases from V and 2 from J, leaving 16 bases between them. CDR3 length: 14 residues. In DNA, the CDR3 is TGTGCCAGCGGCCCCCGGACTTCCCCCTACGAGCAGTACTTC. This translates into CASGPRTSPYEQYF.

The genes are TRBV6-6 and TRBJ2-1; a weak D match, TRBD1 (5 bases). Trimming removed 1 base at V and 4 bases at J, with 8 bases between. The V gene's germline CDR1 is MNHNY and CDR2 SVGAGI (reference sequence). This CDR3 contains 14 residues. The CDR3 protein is CASSYYPGYNEQFF. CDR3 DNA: TGTGCCAGCAGTTACTACCCAGGGTACAATGAGCAGTTCTTC.

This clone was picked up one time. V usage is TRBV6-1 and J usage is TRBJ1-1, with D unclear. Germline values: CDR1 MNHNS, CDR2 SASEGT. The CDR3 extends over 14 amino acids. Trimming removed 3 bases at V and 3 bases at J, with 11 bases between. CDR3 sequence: CASSEPSVHTEAFF. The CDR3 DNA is TGTGCCAGCAGTGAGCCCTCGGTACACACTGAAGCTTTCTTT.

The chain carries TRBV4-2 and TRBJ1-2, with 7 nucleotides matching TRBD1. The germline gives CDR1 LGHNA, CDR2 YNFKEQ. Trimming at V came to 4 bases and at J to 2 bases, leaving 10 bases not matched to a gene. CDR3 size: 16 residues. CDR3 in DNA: TGTGCCAGCAGCCCGGTCCCGGGACAGACGAACTATGGCTACACCTTC. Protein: CASSPVPGQTNYGYTF.

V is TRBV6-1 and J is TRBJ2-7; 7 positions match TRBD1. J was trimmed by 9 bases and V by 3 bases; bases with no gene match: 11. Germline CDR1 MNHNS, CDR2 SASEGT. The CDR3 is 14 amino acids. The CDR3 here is CASSDLGQRAAQYV. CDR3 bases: TGTGCCAGCAGTGATTTGGGACAGAGAGCCGCGCAGTACGTC.

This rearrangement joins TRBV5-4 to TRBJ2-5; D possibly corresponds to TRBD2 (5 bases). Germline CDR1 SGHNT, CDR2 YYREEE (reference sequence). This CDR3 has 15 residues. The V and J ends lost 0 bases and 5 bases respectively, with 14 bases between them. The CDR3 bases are TGTGCCAGCAGCTTGGACGGGATTGGTGCGGAGACCCAGTACTTC. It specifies CASSLDGIGAETQYF.

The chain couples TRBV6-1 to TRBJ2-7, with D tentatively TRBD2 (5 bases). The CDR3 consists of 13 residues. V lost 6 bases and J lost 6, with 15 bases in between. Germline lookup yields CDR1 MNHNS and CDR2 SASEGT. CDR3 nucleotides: TGTGCCAGCAGCGTCGGACTCTATCTCGAGCAGTACGTC. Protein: CASSVGLYLEQYV.

The DNA of the CDR3 is TGTGCCAGCATGGGGGGACAGGGAGTCCACGAGCAGTACTTC. The encoded protein is CASMGGQGVHEQYF. The V gene is TRBV28, the J gene TRBJ2-7; 9 nucleotides line up with TRBD1. Germline assignment: CDR1 MDHEN and CDR2 SYDVKM. The CDR3 loop spans 14 amino acids. V dropped 7 bases and J dropped 5; count of bases not matched to a gene: 9.